Shown below are 28 T cell receptor beta chains from a single sample sequenced in a study of T cells in Graves' hyperthyroidism and ophthalmopathy. Amplification of TCR beta CDR3 regions used RNA as the template. The TCR CDR3 first-round RT-PCR relied on the HTBI primer set. Using its own MiXCR run on the multiplex PCR reads, TCRdb lists one record per CDR3 protein. Here the sample spans 540,000 or so distinct CDR3 sequences, 46% being singletons. The sequencing input was peripheral blood or thyroid tissue (not recorded which). Receptors were obtained from an adult woman with Graves' disease, either hyperthyroidism or ophthalmopathy (not recorded which).

About this clonotype itself: This clone may be a read error of a much larger clone one base away. The J gene is TRBJ2-7, the V gene TRBV5-6; the D gene is possibly TRBD2 (7 bases). The V gene's germline CDR1 is SGHDT and CDR2 YYEEEE. The CDR3 is made up of 15 amino acids. The CDR3 here is CSSSFGGRRVGEQYF. The CDR3, as DNA: TGTTCCAGCAGCTTCGGGGGGCGAAGGGTCGGCGAGCAGTACTTC.

This clonotype was recorded at least ten times. The chain is built from TRBV7-3 and TRBJ2-2; 7 bases are a match to TRBD2. Germline assignment: CDR1 SGHTA and CDR2 FQGTGA. This CDR3 contains 13 residues. The V and J ends lost 6 bases and 3 bases, in that order; junction bases with no gene match: 1. Written as DNA, the CDR3 is TGTGCCAGCAGACGGGGGGACACCGGGGAGCTGTTTTTT. This translates into CASRRGDTGELFF.

This rearrangement joins TRBV10-3 to TRBJ2-7; D tentatively reads TRBD1 or TRBD2 (5 bases each). The CDR3 totals 12 residues. Trimming removed 6 bases from V and 5 bases from J, with 11 bases in between. Germline V CDR1 and CDR2: ENHRY, SYGVKD. The CDR3 bases are TGTGCCATCAGCTCCGGGACGGACGAGCAGTACTTC. Amino acid sequence: CAISSGTDEQYF.

The chain has TRBV9 and TRBJ2-6; 9 bases are shared with TRBD1. V lost 3 bases, J lost 3 bases, and 4 bases stayed unmatched. Germline V gene lookup returns CDR1 SGDLS and CDR2 YYNGEE. The CDR3 contains 16 residues. CDR3 nucleotide sequence: TGTGCCAGCAGCGGGGGACAGGGTGATGGGGCCAACGTCCTGACTTTC. Translating gives CASSGGQGDGANVLTF. The entire variable domain, with the rest obtained from reference TRBV9 and TRBJ2-6, is as follows: DSGVTQTPKHLITATGQRVTLRCSPRSGDLSVYWYQQSLDQGLQFLIQYYNGEERAKGNILERFSAQQFPDLHSELNLSSLELGDSALYFCASSGGQGDGANVLTFGAGSRLTVL.

The chain recombines TRBV10-2 with TRBJ1-1, with unresolved D. Germline V gene data show CDR1 as WSHSY and CDR2 as SAAADI. Trimming removed 0 bases from V and 5 bases from J, with 10 bases in between. The CDR3 runs to 14 residues. CDR3 sequence reads: CASSESVFGTEAFF. As DNA, the CDR3 is TGCGCCAGCAGTGAGTCGGTGTTCGGGACTGAAGCTTTCTTT.

This clonotype appeared once. This chain connects TRBV2 to TRBJ1-1; TRBD1 aligns across 7 bases. The CDR3 consists of 13 residues. Germline CDR1 is SNHLY and CDR2 is FYNNEI. The J segment lost 12 bases and the V segment lost 1 base, leaving 8 bases of the junction unmatched. CDR3 amino acids: CASSEVQGVTPFF. CDR3 coding DNA: TGTGCCAGCAGTGAAGTCCAGGGGGTAACGCCTTTCTTT. The full variable domain, its missing parts supplied by reference TRBV2 and TRBJ1-1, is EPEVTQTPSHQVTQMGQEVILRCVPISNHLYFYWYRQILGQKVEFLVSFYNNEISEKSEIFDDQFSVERPDGSNFTLKIRSTKLEDSAMYFCASSEVQGVTPFFGQGTRLTVV.

V and J are TRBV29-1 and TRBJ1-1; D perhaps matches TRBD1 (6 bases). CDR3 length: 11 amino acids. From germline, CDR1 is SQVTM and CDR2 ANQGSEA. The V gene lost 4 bases and the J gene lost 6 bases, with 9 bases spanning the gap. The CDR3 is CSVVGAAEAFF. The CDR3 bases are TGCAGCGTTGTGGGGGCGGCTGAAGCTTTCTTT.

Only one count was recorded for this clonotype. No DNA is shown, since the ends of the CDR3 on it are uncertain; the CDR3 is the one TCRdb lists. CDR3: CASSFYICSARVWLAWVSRGYTF. V is TRBV7-9 and J is TRBJ1-2. Germline V gives CDR1 SEHNR, CDR2 FQNEAQ (reference sequence). Ends included, the CDR3 has 23 residues.

The chain joins TRBV2 to TRBJ2-7; TRBD1 matches at 9 bases. This CDR3 has 14 amino acids. V trimming: 11 bases; J trimming: 6 bases; junction bases outside the gene matches: 14. Germline lookup yields CDR1 SNHLY and CDR2 FYNNEI. CDR3 residues: CARSSAGTGPEQYF. The CDR3 nucleotides are TGTGCCCGCTCGAGTGCGGGGACAGGGCCCGAGCAGTACTTC.

V gene TRBV9 combines with J gene TRBJ2-2; D remains unclear. V lost 3 bases, J lost 4 bases, and 16 bases lay in between. There are 16 residues in the CDR3. Germline V gene data show CDR1 as SGDLS and CDR2 as YYNGEE. The CDR3 sequence is CASSASSEWATGELFF. CDR3 DNA sequence: TGTGCCAGCAGCGCCAGCAGTGAGTGGGCCACCGGGGAGCTGTTTTTT.

The chain uses TRBV7-2 and TRBJ1-6, with TRBD1 matching over 7 bases. The CDR3 is made up of 15 amino acids. V lost 5 bases, J lost 6 bases, and 7 bases stayed unmatched. CDR1 SGHTA and CDR2 FQGNSA come from the germline V gene. The DNA for the CDR3 is TGTGCCAGCAGCAACCGACAGGGTGGTAATTCACCCCTCCACTTT. Its translation is CASSNRQGGNSPLHF.

The chain carries TRBV7-2 and TRBJ2-5; no reliable D call. This CDR3 is built from 14 residues. Germline CDR1 reads SGHTA; CDR2 reads FQGNSA. V was trimmed by 3 bases and J by 1 base, leaving 9 bases between them. The CDR3 spells CASSFDGFQETQYF. In DNA, the CDR3 is TGTGCCAGCAGCTTTGACGGCTTCCAAGAGACCCAGTACTTC.

This clonotype was found many times. The genes are TRBV13 and TRBJ2-5, with a tentative D call TRBD1 (5 bases). The CDR3 length is 14 residues. V was cut by 4 bases and J by 5 bases, with 14 bases left in between. Germline V lookup: CDR1 PRHDT, CDR2 FYEKMQ (reference sequence). The CDR3 coding sequence is TGTGCCAGCAGCTCTAGACGGGCAGGGGAGACCCAGTACTTC. Amino acid sequence: CASSSRRAGETQYF.

There are a few counts of this clonotype. At one end, the junction sequence differs from germline, possibly due to a read error. The rearrangement joins TRBV7-7 to TRBJ2-5; D is unclear. This CDR3 is built from 15 residues. The germline CDR1 and CDR2 sequences are SSHAT and FNYEAQ (reference sequence). The CDR3 coding sequence is TGTGCTAGCAGCTTAGGTCTAGGCGGCAGGGAGACCCAGTACTTC. It yields the protein CASSLGLGGRETQYF.

The chain couples TRBV9 to TRBJ2-5; D may be TRBD1 (6 bases). Germline CDR1 reads SGDLS; CDR2 reads YYNGEE. The CDR3 is 17 amino acids. Trimming took off 3 bases at V and 2 bases at J, with 20 bases between the two ends. CDR3 nucleotides: TGTGCCAGCAGCGGTAGTCACCCCCGGACAGTACAAGAGACCCAGTACTTC. The encoded protein is CASSGSHPRTVQETQYF.

The V gene is TRBV7-8, the J gene TRBJ1-6; 7 bases are a match to TRBD1. This CDR3 region has 15 residues. CDR1 and CDR2 (germline): SGHVS, FQNEAQ. The trim removed 2 bases at V and 8 bases at J, leaving 6 bases unmatched. The DNA for the CDR3 is TGTGCCAGCAGCTTAAACAGGGGAAGTCATTCACCCCTCCACTTT. It yields the protein CASSLNRGSHSPLHF.

Comment on this clonotype: The missing conserved phenylalanine or tryptophan at the end of this CDR3 makes a read error likely. It is unclear where the CDR3 begins or ends on the DNA, so no DNA is shown, and the CDR3 is as TCRdb lists it. V usage is TRBV20-1 and J usage is TRBJ1-6; the tabulated D call, TRBD1, remains unverified against the DNA. Per germline, CDR1 DFQATT and CDR2 SNEGSKA (reference sequence). From its first to its last residue, the CDR3 has 8 amino acids. This chain's CDR3 is CSAEPPSS.

The V gene is TRBV7-2, the J gene TRBJ1-4; 12 bases fit TRBD1. J was trimmed by 3 bases and V by 6 bases; bases with no gene match: 11. The CDR3 loop spans 18 amino acids. CDR1 and CDR2 from the germline V gene are SGHTA and FQGNSA. CDR3 region: CASSWPGQGAGANEKLFF. In DNA form, the CDR3 reads TGTGCCAGCAGTTGGCCGGGACAGGGGGCAGGGGCTAATGAAAAACTGTTTTTT.

Ten or more counts support this clonotype. The V call is TRBV7-9, the J call TRBJ2-5; unclear D gene. The CDR3 totals 15 residues. Trimming removed 2 bases at V and 1 base at J, with 11 bases between. In germline, CDR1 is SEHNR, CDR2 FQNEAQ (reference sequence). DNA for the CDR3: TGTGCCAGCAGCTTAACCTTGGCTACCCAAGAGACCCAGTACTTC. This codes for CASSLTLATQETQYF.

This clonotype was seen many times. The DNA for the CDR3 is TGTGCCAGCAGCTTAAACCGCCACGCACAGGGGAATGGCTACACCTTC. Its protein is CASSLNRHAQGNGYTF. This chain connects TRBV7-2 to TRBJ1-2; 7 positions agree with TRBD1. The J segment lost 6 bases and the V segment lost 2 bases, leaving 12 bases of the junction unmatched. Germline CDR1 and CDR2: SGHTA and FQGNSA. This CDR3 has 16 residues.

This clonotype has a count of ten or more. This chain links TRBV10-3 with TRBJ1-1; no definite D call. The V end was cut by 0 bases, the J end by 1 base, with 3 bases between. The CDR3 loop spans 13 amino acids. From germline, CDR1 is ENHRY and CDR2 SYGVKD. CDR3 DNA sequence: TGTGCCATCAGTGAGTCGTCGAACACTGAAGCTTTCTTT. It is translated as CAISESSNTEAFF.

The rearrangement uses TRBV7-9 and TRBJ1-5, with D perhaps TRBD1 (6 bases). CDR1 is SEHNR, CDR2 FQNEAQ, per germline (reference sequence). CDR3 length: 11 amino acids. The V gene lost 7 bases and the J gene lost 11 bases, with 12 bases spanning the gap. CDR3 amino acids: CASNYRDAQHF. CDR3 nucleotides: TGTGCCAGCAACTACAGGGATGCCCAGCATTTT.

This clonotype showed up many times. This rearrangement joins TRBV19 to TRBJ1-5, with 9 bases that match TRBD1. The CDR3 length is 16 residues. Per germline, CDR1 LNHDA and CDR2 SQIVND (reference sequence). V was pared by 5 bases and J by 8 bases, with 13 bases of the junction left unmatched. CDR3 in DNA: TGTGCCAGTAGTCGAGTGGCCACAGGGGGCATGGAGCCCCAGCATTTT. Translating gives CASSRVATGGMEPQHF. Full variable domain (remainder filled in from reference TRBV19 and TRBJ1-5): DGGITQSPKYLFRKEGQNVTLSCEQNLNHDAMYWYRQDPGQGLRLIYYSQIVNDFQKGDIAEGYSVSREKKESFPLTVTSAQKNPTAFYLCASSRVATGGMEPQHFGDGTRLSIL.

This clonotype was detected ten times or more. J is TRBJ2-7 and V is TRBV29-1; 11 bases are a match to TRBD2. J was trimmed by 4 bases and V by 4 bases; bases with no gene match: 12. The CDR3 is made up of 16 amino acids. Looked up from germline, CDR1 is SQVTM and CDR2 is ANQGSEA. CDR3 residues: CSVVGIAGGPLYEQYF. The CDR3 DNA reads TGCAGCGTTGTCGGAATAGCGGGAGGGCCCTTATACGAGCAGTACTTC.

The chain joins TRBV19 to TRBJ2-7; the match to TRBD2 covers 9 bases. V shed 1 base, J shed 7 bases, and the junction held 5 bases outside the gene matches. Germline V gene data show CDR1 as LNHDA and CDR2 as SQIVND (reference sequence). The CDR3 runs 14 residues. CDR3 in amino acids: CASSIGLAGYEQYF. In DNA form, the CDR3 reads TGTGCCAGTAGTATAGGGCTAGCGGGATATGAGCAGTACTTC.

The CDR3 bases are TGTGCCAGCAGCCAGCGACAGGGGGGTATGGCTGAAGCTTTCTTT. Amino acid sequence: CASSQRQGGMAEAFF. The rearrangement uses TRBV7-9 and TRBJ1-1, with 9 bases lining up with TRBD1. This CDR3 region has 15 residues. V trimming: 5 bases; J trimming: 6 bases; junction bases outside the gene matches: 10. Germline V gives CDR1 SEHNR, CDR2 FQNEAQ (reference sequence).

Ten or more counts support this clonotype. This rearrangement joins TRBV7-9 to TRBJ2-2; D is unclear. Per the germline V gene, CDR1 is SEHNR and CDR2 is FQNEAQ (reference sequence). The CDR3 is 13 residues long. Trimming cost V 0 bases and J 7 bases, with 6 bases left between them. The CDR3 nucleotides are TGTGCCAGCAGCTTAGCTCACGGCGGGGAGCTGTTTTTT. Translating it yields CASSLAHGGELFF.

This chain uses TRBV7-8 with TRBJ1-2, with a possible D match to TRBD1 (6 bases). Trimming took off 5 bases at V and 2 bases at J, with 15 bases between the two ends. Germline V lookup: CDR1 SGHVS, CDR2 FQNEAQ. The CDR3 runs to 15 residues. CDR3 nucleotides: TGTGCCAGCAGCGGGCCAGGGGAAAGCAACTATGGCTACACCTTC. Translated, it gives CASSGPGESNYGYTF.